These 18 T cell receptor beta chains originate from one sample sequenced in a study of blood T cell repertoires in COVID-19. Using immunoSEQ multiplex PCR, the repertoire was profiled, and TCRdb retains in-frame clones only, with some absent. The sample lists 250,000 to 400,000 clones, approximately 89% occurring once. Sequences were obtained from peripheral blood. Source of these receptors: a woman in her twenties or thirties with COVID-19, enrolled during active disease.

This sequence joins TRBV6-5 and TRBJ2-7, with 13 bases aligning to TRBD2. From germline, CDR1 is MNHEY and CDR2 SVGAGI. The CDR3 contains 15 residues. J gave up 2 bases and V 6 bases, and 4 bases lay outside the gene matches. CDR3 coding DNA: TGTGCCAGCAGCTCACTAGCGGGAGGGCCCTACGAGCAGTACTTC. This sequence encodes CASSSLAGGPYEQYF.

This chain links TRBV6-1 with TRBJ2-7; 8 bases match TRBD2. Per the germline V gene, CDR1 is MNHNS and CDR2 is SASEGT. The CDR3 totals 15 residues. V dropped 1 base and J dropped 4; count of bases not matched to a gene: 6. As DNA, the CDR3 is TGTGCCAGCAGTGAAGTCGCGGGGGGCGGTTACGAGCAGTACTTC. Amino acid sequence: CASSEVAGGGYEQYF.

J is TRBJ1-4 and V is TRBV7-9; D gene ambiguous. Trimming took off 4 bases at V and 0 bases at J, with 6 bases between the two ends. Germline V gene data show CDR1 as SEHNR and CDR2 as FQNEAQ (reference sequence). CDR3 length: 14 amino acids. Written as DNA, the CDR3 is TGTGCCAGCAGCTCCTATTCAACTAATGAAAAACTGTTTTTT. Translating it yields CASSSYSTNEKLFF. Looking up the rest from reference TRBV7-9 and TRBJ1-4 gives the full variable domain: DTGVSQNPRHKITKRGQNVTFRCDPISEHNRLYWYRQTLGQGPEFLTYFQNEAQLEKSRLLSDRFSAERPKGSFSTLEIQRTEQGDSAMYLCASSSYSTNEKLFFGSGTQLSVL.

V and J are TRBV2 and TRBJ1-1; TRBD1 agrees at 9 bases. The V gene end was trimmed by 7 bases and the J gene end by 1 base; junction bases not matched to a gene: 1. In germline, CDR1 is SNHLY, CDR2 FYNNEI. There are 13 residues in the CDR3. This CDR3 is CASKGQGNTEAFF. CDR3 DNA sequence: TGTGCCAGCAAGGGACAGGGGAACACTGAAGCTTTCTTT.

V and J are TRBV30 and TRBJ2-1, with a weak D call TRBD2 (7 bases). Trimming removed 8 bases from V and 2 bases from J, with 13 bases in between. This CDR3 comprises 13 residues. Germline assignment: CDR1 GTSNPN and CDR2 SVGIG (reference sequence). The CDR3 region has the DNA TGTGCCCAACGCGGGGGCCCCTACAATGAGCAGTTCTTC. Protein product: CAQRGGPYNEQFF.

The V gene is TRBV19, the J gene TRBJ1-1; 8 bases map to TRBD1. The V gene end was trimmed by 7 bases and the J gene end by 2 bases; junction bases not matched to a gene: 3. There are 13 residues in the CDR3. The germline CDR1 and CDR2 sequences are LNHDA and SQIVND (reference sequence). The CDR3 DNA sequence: TGTGCCAGTACCGGACAGGGTAACACTGAAGCTTTCTTT. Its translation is CASTGQGNTEAFF. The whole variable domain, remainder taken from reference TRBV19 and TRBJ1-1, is DGGITQSPKYLFRKEGQNVTLSCEQNLNHDAMYWYRQDPGQGLRLIYYSQIVNDFQKGDIAEGYSVSREKKESFPLTVTSAQKNPTAFYLCASTGQGNTEAFFGQGTRLTVV.

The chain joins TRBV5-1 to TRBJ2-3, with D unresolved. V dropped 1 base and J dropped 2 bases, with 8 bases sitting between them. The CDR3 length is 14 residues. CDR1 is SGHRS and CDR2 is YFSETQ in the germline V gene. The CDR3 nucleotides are TGCGCCAGCAGCTTGTCTCAGAACACAGATACGCAGTATTTT. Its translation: CASSLSQNTDTQYF.

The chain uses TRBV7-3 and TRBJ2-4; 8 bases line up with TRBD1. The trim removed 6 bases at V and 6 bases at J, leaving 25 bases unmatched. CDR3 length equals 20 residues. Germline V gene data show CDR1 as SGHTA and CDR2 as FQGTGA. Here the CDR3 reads CASRQGALELPSRKRNIQYF. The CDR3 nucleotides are TGTGCCAGCAGGCAGGGGGCGCTTGAACTGCCATCTCGGAAAAGAAACATTCAGTACTTC.

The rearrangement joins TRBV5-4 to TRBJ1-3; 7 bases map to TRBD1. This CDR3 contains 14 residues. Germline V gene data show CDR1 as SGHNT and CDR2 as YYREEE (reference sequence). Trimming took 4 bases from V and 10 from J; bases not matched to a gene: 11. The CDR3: CASSRDSQSRTIYF. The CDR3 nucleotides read TGTGCCAGCAGCCGGGACAGCCAGAGTAGGACCATATATTTT.

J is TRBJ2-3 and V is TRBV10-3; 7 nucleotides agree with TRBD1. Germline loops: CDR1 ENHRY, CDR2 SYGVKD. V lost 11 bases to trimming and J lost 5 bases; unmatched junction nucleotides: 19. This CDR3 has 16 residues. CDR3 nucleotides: TGTGCCCATGGAAGGGGGCCCGGGCCCGTTGGAGATACGCAGTATTTT. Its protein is CAHGRGPGPVGDTQYF.

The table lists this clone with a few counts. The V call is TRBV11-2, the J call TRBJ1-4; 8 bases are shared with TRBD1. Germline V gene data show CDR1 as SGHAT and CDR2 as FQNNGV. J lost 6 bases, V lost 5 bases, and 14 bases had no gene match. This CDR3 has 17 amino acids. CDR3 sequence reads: CASSPFFGQGGDEKLFF. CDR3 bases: TGTGCCAGCAGCCCATTCTTCGGACAGGGTGGGGATGAAAAACTGTTTTTT. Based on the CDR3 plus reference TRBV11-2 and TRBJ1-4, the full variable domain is EAGVAQSPRYKIIEKRQSVAFWCNPISGHATLYWYQQILGQGPKLLIQFQNNGVVDDSQLPKDRFSAERLKGVDSTLKIQPAKLEDSAVYLCASSPFFGQGGDEKLFFGSGTQLSVL.

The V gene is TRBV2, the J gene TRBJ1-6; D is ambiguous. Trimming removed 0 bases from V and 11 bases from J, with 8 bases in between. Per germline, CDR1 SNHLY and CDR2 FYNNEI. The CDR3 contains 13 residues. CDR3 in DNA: TGTGCCAGCAGTGAAGCACGAGAGGCACCCCTCCACTTT. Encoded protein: CASSEAREAPLHF.

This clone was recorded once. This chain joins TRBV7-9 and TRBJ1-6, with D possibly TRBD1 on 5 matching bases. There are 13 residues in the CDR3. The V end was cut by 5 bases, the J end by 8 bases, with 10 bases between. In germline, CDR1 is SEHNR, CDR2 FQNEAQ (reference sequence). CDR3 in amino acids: CASSPGGDSPLHF. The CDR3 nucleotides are TGTGCCAGCAGCCCCGGGGGTGATTCACCCCTCCACTTT.

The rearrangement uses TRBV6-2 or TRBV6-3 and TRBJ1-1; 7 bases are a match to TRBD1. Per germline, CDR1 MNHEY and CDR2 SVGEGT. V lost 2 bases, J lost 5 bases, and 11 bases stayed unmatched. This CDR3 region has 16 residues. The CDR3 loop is CASSYELAGGSTEAFF. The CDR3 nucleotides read TGTGCCAGCAGTTACGAGCTGGCAGGGGGAAGTACTGAAGCTTTCTTT.

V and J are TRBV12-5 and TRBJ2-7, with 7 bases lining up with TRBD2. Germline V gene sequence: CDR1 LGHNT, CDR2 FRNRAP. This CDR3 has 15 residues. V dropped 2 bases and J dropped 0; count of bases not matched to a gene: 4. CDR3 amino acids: CASGLSGGSSYEQYF. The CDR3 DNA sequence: TGTGCTAGTGGTTTGTCCGGGGGGTCCTCCTACGAGCAGTACTTC.

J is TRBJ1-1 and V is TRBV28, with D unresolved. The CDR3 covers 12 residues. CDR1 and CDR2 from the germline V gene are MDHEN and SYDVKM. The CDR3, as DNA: TGTGGAGTTTCCGTGGGGAGTAATGAAGCTTTCTTT. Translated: CGVSVGSNEAFF. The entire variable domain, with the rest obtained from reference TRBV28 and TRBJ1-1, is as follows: DVKVTQSSRYLVKRTGEKVFLECVQDMDHENMFWYRQDPGLGLRLIYFSYDVKMKEKGDIPEGYSVSREKKERFSLILESASTNQTSMYLCGVSVGSNEAFFGQGTRLTVV.

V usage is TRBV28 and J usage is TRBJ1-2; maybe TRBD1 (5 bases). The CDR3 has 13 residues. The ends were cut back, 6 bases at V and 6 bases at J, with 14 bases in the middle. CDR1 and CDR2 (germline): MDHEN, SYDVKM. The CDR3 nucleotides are TGTGCCAGCAGATTGTTAGGGGTCGATGGCTACACCTTC. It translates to CASRLLGVDGYTF.

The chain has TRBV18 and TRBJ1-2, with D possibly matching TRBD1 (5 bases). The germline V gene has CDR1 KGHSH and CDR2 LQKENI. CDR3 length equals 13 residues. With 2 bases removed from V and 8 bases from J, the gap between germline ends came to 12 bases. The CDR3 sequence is CASSPSGGRGYTF. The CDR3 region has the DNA TGTGCCAGCTCACCATCGGGGGGAAGAGGCTACACCTTC.